The 24 T cell receptor beta chains given below trace back to one sample, sequenced in a study of OX40 agonist ivuxolimab in advanced cancers. The method was immunoSEQ multiplex PCR; TCRdb's version includes in-frame clones alone and lacks a portion of them. The data hold some 46,000 clones, with 80% to 90% observed a single time. The sample in question was CD4+ or CD8+ T cells sorted from blood, obtained in a trial of the OX40 agonist ivuxolimab. These receptors were collected from an adult with an advanced solid tumor such as melanoma, head and neck, liver or kidney cancer.

This clone was seen a handful of times. The chain is built from TRBV30 and TRBJ2-7, with D perhaps TRBD1 (6 bases). The CDR3 loop spans 13 amino acids. Per the germline V gene, CDR1 is GTSNPN and CDR2 is SVGIG (reference sequence). The V end was cut by 5 bases, the J end by 7 bases, with 18 bases between. CDR3 DNA sequence: TGTGCCTGGGCCGGGACATCTGTCTGGGAGCAGTACTTC. It codes for CAWAGTSVWEQYF.

CDR3 nucleotides: TGTGCCAGCAGTCAAACAGGGGATGAATCCTATAATTCACCCCTCCACTTT. Translating it yields CASSQTGDESYNSPLHF. The chain employs TRBV7-2 and TRBJ1-6, with 7 bases fitting TRBD1. The CDR3 loop spans 17 amino acids. V trimming: 6 bases; J trimming: 1 base; junction bases outside the gene matches: 9. Looked up from germline, CDR1 is SGHTA and CDR2 is FQGNSA.

The CDR3 here is CASSKAGGSGGYTF. The CDR3 DNA reads TGTGCCAGCAGCAAAGCGGGGGGATCCGGTGGCTACACCTTC. V usage is TRBV21-1 and J usage is TRBJ1-2. TRBV21-1 counts as a pseudogene. The CDR3 consists of 14 residues.

CDR3 coding DNA: TGTGCCAGCAGCCAAGACTATGGCTACACCTTC. It encodes CASSQDYGYTF. The chain has TRBV4-2 and TRBJ1-2; D is unresolved. Germline V gives CDR1 LGHNA, CDR2 YNFKEQ. The CDR3 runs 11 residues. Trimming left V 0 bases short and J 4 bases short, with 0 bases between.

The rearrangement joins TRBV6-4 to TRBJ2-1, with 8 positions matching TRBD2. Per germline, CDR1 MRHNA and CDR2 SNTAGT. This CDR3 is 15 amino acids long. J gave up 10 bases and V 2 bases, and 10 bases lay outside the gene matches. The CDR3 DNA is TGTGCCAGCAGTGACATTGGGTTAGCGGGGCGGGAGCAGTTCTTC. Protein product: CASSDIGLAGREQFF.

The V and J genes are TRBV7-9 and TRBJ2-3, with a possible D match to TRBD2 (5 bases). This CDR3 is 16 amino acids long. V gave up 1 base and J gave up 2 bases, with 13 bases separating them. Germline CDR1 SEHNR, CDR2 FQNEAQ (reference sequence). The CDR3: CASSLERIATTDTQYF. As DNA, the CDR3 is TGTGCCAGCAGCTTAGAACGTATAGCGACCACAGATACGCAGTATTTT.

The rearrangement links TRBV11-2 to TRBJ1-2; TRBD1 aligns across 7 bases. The germline V gene has CDR1 SGHAT and CDR2 FQNNGV. The CDR3 consists of 14 residues. The V segment lost 5 bases and the J segment 2 bases; nucleotides outside the gene matches: 5. The CDR3 is CASSPRTGNYGYTF. For the CDR3, the DNA is TGTGCCAGCAGCCCGAGGACAGGAAACTATGGCTACACCTTC.

V gene TRBV9 combines with J gene TRBJ2-2, with D perhaps matching TRBD1 (5 bases). CDR1 SGDLS and CDR2 YYNGEE come from the germline V gene. CDR3 size: 17 residues. The V and J ends lost 1 base and 2 bases respectively, with 15 bases between them. CDR3 residues: CASSVPGTGVNTGELFF. The CDR3, as DNA: TGTGCCAGCAGCGTACCTGGAACAGGAGTAAACACCGGGGAGCTGTTTTTT. The full variable domain, rest sourced from reference TRBV9 and TRBJ2-2, is DSGVTQTPKHLITATGQRVTLRCSPRSGDLSVYWYQQSLDQGLQFLIQYYNGEERAKGNILERFSAQQFPDLHSELNLSSLELGDSALYFCASSVPGTGVNTGELFFGEGSRLTVL.

The chain is built from TRBV11-2 and TRBJ2-2; 7 positions agree with TRBD1. The V and J ends lost 4 bases and 7 bases, in that order; junction bases with no gene match: 21. Germline loops: CDR1 SGHAT, CDR2 FQNNGV. CDR3 length: 19 amino acids. CDR3: CASSSIRTGKGVRGGELFF. CDR3 DNA: TGTGCCAGCAGCTCAATTCGGACAGGAAAAGGGGTTCGAGGCGGGGAGCTGTTTTTT.

This clone was seen once. This chain uses TRBV9 with TRBJ2-1; 9 bases are a match to TRBD1. Trimming cost V 0 bases and J 2 bases; bases outside gene matches: 9. CDR1 and CDR2 (germline): SGDLS, YYNGEE. The CDR3 spans 18 residues. The CDR3 DNA reads TGTGCCAGCAGCGTAGCACTAAGGGGGGACAGGGCCTACAATGAGCAGTTCTTC. Amino acid sequence: CASSVALRGDRAYNEQFF.

The J gene is TRBJ1-5, the V gene TRBV6-5; a weak D match, TRBD1 (5 bases). The CDR3 runs 14 residues. V was cut by 3 bases and J by 6 bases, with 12 bases left in between. In germline, CDR1 is MNHEY, CDR2 SVGAGI. For the CDR3, the DNA is TGTGCCAGCAGTTATGGTTGGGGCATTCAGCCCCAGCATTTT. It encodes CASSYGWGIQPQHF.

The V call is TRBV19, the J call TRBJ2-1; 9 bases line up with TRBD2. With 3 bases clipped from V and 4 bases from J, the junction kept 7 bases outside the gene matches. The CDR3 consists of 16 residues. Germline-derived CDR1 and CDR2 are LNHDA and SQIVND (reference sequence). CDR3 sequence: CASSIGLTSGYNEQFF. Written as DNA, the CDR3 is TGTGCCAGTAGTATTGGGTTGACTAGCGGTTACAATGAGCAGTTCTTC.

This clone was recorded at least ten times. This sequence joins TRBV7-9 and TRBJ1-2; no clear D gene. The CDR3 is 12 residues long. V was shortened by 1 base and J by 7 bases, with 7 bases between the two germline ends. CDR1 and CDR2 from the germline V gene are SEHNR and FQNEAQ (reference sequence). The CDR3 DNA follows: TGTGCCAGCAGCTTAGGAGTGTCTGGCTACACCTTC. Its protein is CASSLGVSGYTF.

CDR3 in amino acids: CASSLGTRSSYEQYF. CDR3 nucleotide sequence: TGTGCCAGCAGCTTAGGCACGAGGAGCTCCTACGAGCAGTACTTC. The chain is built from TRBV13 and TRBJ2-7, with unresolved D. There are 15 residues in the CDR3. Germline lookup yields CDR1 PRHDT and CDR2 FYEKMQ (reference sequence). Trimming stripped 0 bases from V and 0 bases from J, with 9 bases between. The entire variable domain, with the rest obtained from reference TRBV13 and TRBJ2-7, is as follows: AAGVIQSPRHLIKEKRETATLKCYPIPRHDTVYWYQQGPGQDPQFLISFYEKMQSDKGSIPDRFSAQQFSDYHSELNMSSLELGDSALYFCASSLGTRSSYEQYFGPGTRLTVT.

The chain employs TRBV15 and TRBJ2-2, with D perhaps assigned TRBD1 or TRBD2 (7 bases each). CDR3 length: 17 amino acids. Germline V lookup: CDR1 LNHNV, CDR2 YYDKDF (reference sequence). V was pared by 2 bases and J by 2 bases, with 15 bases between. Written as DNA, the CDR3 is TGTGCCACCAGCAGAACCCCAGGGGGGGTTAACACCGGGGAGCTGTTTTTT. It encodes CATSRTPGGVNTGELFF. Full variable domain (missing parts from reference TRBV15 and TRBJ2-2): DAMVIQNPRYQVTQFGKPVTLSCSQTLNHNVMYWYQQKSSQAPKLLFHYYDKDFNNEADTPDNFQSRRPNTSFCFLDIRSPGLGDTAMYLCATSRTPGGVNTGELFFGEGSRLTVL.

The genes are TRBV5-4 and TRBJ1-2; 7 nucleotides align to TRBD1. Trimming at V came to 9 bases and at J to 1 base, leaving 9 bases not matched to a gene. The CDR3 consists of 14 residues. The germline CDR1 and CDR2 sequences are SGHNT and YYREEE (reference sequence). CDR3 residues: CATQGGGGNYGYTF. The CDR3 region has the DNA TGTGCCACCCAGGGAGGGGGCGGTAACTATGGCTACACCTTC.

This chain joins TRBV7-8 and TRBJ2-3; 12 nucleotides line up with TRBD2. The CDR3 has 15 residues. V trimming: 6 bases; J trimming: 3 bases; junction bases outside the gene matches: 4. From germline, CDR1 is SGHVS and CDR2 FQNEAQ. The CDR3 DNA is TGTGCCAGCAGGTTGACTAGCGGGGGAACAGATACGCAGTATTTT. This gives the protein CASRLTSGGTDTQYF.

This clone was counted a single time. This chain connects TRBV6-5 to TRBJ2-7, with D possibly TRBD1 on 5 matching bases. Trimming took off 7 bases at V and 3 bases at J, with 13 bases between the two ends. The CDR3 totals 13 residues. Germline V gene data show CDR1 as MNHEY and CDR2 as SVGAGI. In DNA, the CDR3 is TGTGCCAGCACTTTCGTGCAGGGCTACGAGCAGTACTTC. It encodes CASTFVQGYEQYF.

The V gene is TRBV5-6, the J gene TRBJ2-7, with 7 nucleotides matching TRBD2. The V gene end was trimmed by 4 bases and the J gene end by 3 bases; junction bases not matched to a gene: 13. The CDR3 extends over 16 amino acids. Germline CDR1 SGHDT, CDR2 YYEEEE. The CDR3 region is CASSQETSENYYEQYF. The CDR3 DNA reads as TGTGCCAGCAGCCAAGAAACTAGCGAGAATTACTACGAGCAGTACTTC.

This clone came up many times. The chain recombines TRBV5-6 with TRBJ2-3; TRBD1 agrees at 9 bases. Losses at the gene ends were 4 bases for V and 3 bases for J; bases not matched to a gene: 9. From germline, CDR1 is SGHDT and CDR2 YYEEEE. CDR3 length: 16 amino acids. The CDR3 DNA follows: TGTGCCAGCAGCACATTACAGGGGGCGGTAACAGATACGCAGTATTTT. This sequence encodes CASSTLQGAVTDTQYF.

The V call is TRBV30, the J call TRBJ2-1; 12 nucleotides line up with TRBD2. CDR3 size: 14 residues. Per germline, CDR1 GTSNPN and CDR2 SVGIG (reference sequence). Trimming removed 5 bases from V and 7 bases from J; junction bases left unmatched: 6. Written as DNA, the CDR3 is TGTGCCTGGGGGGTCGGACTAGCGGGAAATGAGCAGTTCTTC. Residues: CAWGVGLAGNEQFF.

This clone is a singleton in its sample. CDR3 in DNA: TGCAGCGTCCGACTAGCGGGAGAGTACAATGAGCAGTTCTTC. It specifies CSVRLAGEYNEQFF. The chain has TRBV29-1 and TRBJ2-1; 12 bases map to TRBD2. V shed 6 bases, J shed 4 bases, and the junction held 4 bases outside the gene matches. CDR3 size: 14 residues. CDR1 is SQVTM, CDR2 ANQGSEA, per germline.

The chain couples TRBV19 to TRBJ2-6; either TRBD1 or TRBD2 may supply D (6 bases each). The CDR3 is made up of 17 amino acids. V lost 3 bases to trimming and J lost 4 bases, with 16 bases between them. From germline, CDR1 is LNHDA and CDR2 SQIVND (reference sequence). CDR3 residues: CASSMTGGGLGANVLTF. The CDR3 nucleotides read TGTGCCAGTAGTATGACCGGAGGGGGGCTGGGGGCCAACGTCCTGACTTTC.

The V and J genes are TRBV19 and TRBJ2-7; maybe TRBD2 (5 bases). Trimming stripped 5 bases from V and 6 bases from J, with 20 bases between. Looked up from germline, CDR1 is LNHDA and CDR2 is SQIVND (reference sequence). The length of the CDR3 is 15 residues. CDR3 in amino acids: CASSPYLDPAGEQYF. The CDR3 nucleotides read TGTGCCAGTAGTCCGTACCTGGACCCCGCGGGCGAGCAGTACTTC.